One and the same sample provided the 21 T cell receptor beta chains below, sequenced in a study of blood T cell repertoires in COVID-19. This table comes from immunoSEQ multiplex PCR, and its TCRdb copy is limited to in-frame clones, with some not included. The repertoire holds 230,000 or so clones, with around 83% as singletons. The sample consisted of peripheral blood. The origin of the receptors is a woman aged 40 to 50 who had recovered from COVID-19.

This chain links TRBV9 with TRBJ2-1, with TRBD2 matching 11 bases. CDR3 length equals 18 residues. V was clipped by 4 bases and J by 0 bases; unmatched bases: 9. CDR1 is SGDLS and CDR2 is YYNGEE in the germline V gene. CDR3 region: CASSPRLAGGLSYNEQFF. CDR3 nucleotides: TGTGCCAGCAGCCCCCGCCTAGCGGGGGGCCTCTCCTACAATGAGCAGTTCTTC.

This chain uses TRBV19 with TRBJ1-1, with 11 bases aligning to TRBD1. Trimming removed 4 bases from V and 6 bases from J; junction bases left unmatched: 4. CDR1 and CDR2 (germline): LNHDA, SQIVND (reference sequence). The CDR3 contains 14 residues. CDR3 nucleotides: TGTGCCAGTAGTACGGGACAGGGGGTTTCTGAAGCTTTCTTT. Translation gives CASSTGQGVSEAFF.

V and J are TRBV7-6 and TRBJ1-2; TRBD1 might be the D (5 bases). V was clipped by 6 bases and J by 7 bases, with 21 bases between them. Germline V gene lookup returns CDR1 SGHVS and CDR2 FNYEAQ. The CDR3 runs to 15 residues. The CDR3 loop is CASSLGGGFTGGYTF. DNA of the CDR3: TGTGCCAGCAGTCTGGGGGGAGGGTTCACAGGTGGCTACACCTTC.

The DNA for the CDR3 is TGTGCCAGCGGCGAACAGGGGTTGGGGCAGTATTTT. Translating it yields CASGEQGLGQYF. The J gene is TRBJ2-3, the V gene TRBV28; TRBD1 aligns across 7 bases. CDR1 is MDHEN, CDR2 SYDVKM, per germline. J gave up 11 bases and V 8 bases, and 10 bases lay outside the gene matches. The CDR3 loop spans 12 amino acids.

V usage is TRBV5-6 and J usage is TRBJ1-2; D is uncertain. Germline V gene sequence: CDR1 SGHDT, CDR2 YYEEEE. Between the trimmed V and J ends, which lost 0 bases and 2 bases, there was a span of 11 bases. The CDR3 is 15 amino acids. CDR3: CASSLGQVINYGYTF. CDR3 bases: TGTGCCAGCAGCTTGGGGCAGGTGATAAACTATGGCTACACCTTC.

The chain is built from TRBV30 and TRBJ1-4, with TRBD1 matching over 7 bases. Germline values: CDR1 GTSNPN, CDR2 SVGIG (reference sequence). The CDR3 contains 18 residues. V lost 0 bases and J lost 4; bases outside the gene matches: 14. The CDR3 coding sequence is TGTGCCTGGAGTGTACTGCAGGGGGGAGGCCACCGTAATGAAAAACTGTTTTTT. This encodes CAWSVLQGGGHRNEKLFF.

The genes are TRBV29-1 and TRBJ1-1; no definite D call. The V and J ends lost 7 bases and 0 bases respectively, with 12 bases between them. Germline CDR1 is SQVTM and CDR2 is ANQGSEA. The CDR3 has 13 amino acids. CDR3 bases: TGCAGCGCCCTAGCTCAATTGAACACTGAAGCTTTCTTT. Encoded protein: CSALAQLNTEAFF.

This chain links TRBV27 with TRBJ2-1; D remains unclear. V shed 2 bases and J shed 2 bases, with 7 bases lying between them. This CDR3 has 14 residues. Germline V CDR1 and CDR2: MNHEY, SMNVEV (reference sequence). The CDR3 nucleotides read TGTGCCAGCAGTTTAAGCCAAACCTACAATGAGCAGTTCTTC. This gives the protein CASSLSQTYNEQFF.

The rearrangement links TRBV20-1 to TRBJ1-1; 8 bases are shared with TRBD1. The junction had 7 bases not matched to a gene; V was cut back by 3 bases and J by 4 bases. In germline, CDR1 is DFQATT, CDR2 SNEGSKA (reference sequence). The CDR3 is 14 residues long. The CDR3 is CSASLQGVVTEAFF. The CDR3 nucleotides are TGCAGTGCTAGTCTACAGGGGGTAGTCACTGAAGCTTTCTTT.

The chain carries TRBV2 and TRBJ2-5; D may be TRBD2 (5 bases). This CDR3 is built from 15 residues. CDR1 SNHLY and CDR2 FYNNEI come from the germline V gene. Trimming took 6 bases from V and 4 from J, leaving 18 bases between them. CDR3 DNA: TGTGCCAGCAGCGTGGGCCTAGCAGGTGTAGAGACCCAGTACTTC. This sequence encodes CASSVGLAGVETQYF.

The rearrangement uses TRBV27 and TRBJ1-1, with D tentatively TRBD1 (6 bases). CDR1 and CDR2 from the germline V gene are MNHEY and SMNVEV (reference sequence). V shed 6 bases and J shed 2 bases, with 13 bases lying between them. The CDR3 consists of 14 residues. CDR3 bases: TGTGCCAGCAGCCGAGACAGGTTAAACACTGAAGCTTTCTTT. Protein sequence: CASSRDRLNTEAFF.

This clone showed up just once. Here the CDR3 reads CASSPQQATNSPLHF. As DNA, the CDR3 is TGTGCCAGCTCACCACAACAGGCCACTAATTCACCCCTCCACTTT. The genes are TRBV18 and TRBJ1-6; tentatively, D is TRBD1 (5 bases). The V end was cut by 1 base, the J end by 6 bases, with 10 bases between. This CDR3 is 15 amino acids long. The germline V gene encodes CDR1 KGHSH and CDR2 LQKENI.

V and J are TRBV19 and TRBJ1-1, with D unresolved. The CDR3 is 13 amino acids. The ends were cut back, 10 bases at V and 1 base at J, with 13 bases in the middle. Germline CDR1 and CDR2: LNHDA and SQIVND (reference sequence). CDR3 sequence: CATLGFSNTEAFF. The CDR3 DNA sequence: TGTGCCACCCTTGGCTTCTCGAACACTGAAGCTTTCTTT.

This clone was detected only once. The chain combines TRBV7-6 with TRBJ1-4; D ambiguous. Germline-derived CDR1 and CDR2 are SGHVS and FNYEAQ. Between the trimmed V and J ends, which lost 5 bases and 5 bases, there was a span of 9 bases. This CDR3 spans 13 amino acids. CDR3 sequence reads: CASSPVRNEKLFF. Written as DNA, the CDR3 is TGTGCCAGCAGCCCCGTACGGAATGAAAAACTGTTTTTT.

The genes are TRBV23-1 and TRBJ1-2; 12 nucleotides line up with TRBD1. TRBV23-1 is an open reading frame, and its role is uncertain. J lost 2 bases, V lost 2 bases, and 27 bases had no gene match. The CDR3 covers 24 residues. The CDR3 DNA sequence: TGCGCCAGCAGTCAAAAAGGGGACAGGGGGCGAGGTGAGGGCATTGGGTCCGCAAACTATGGCTACACCTTC. Protein: CASSQKGDRGRGEGIGSANYGYTF.

J is TRBJ2-3 and V is TRBV21-1; the table's D call, TRBD2, has no DNA check behind it. TRBV21-1 is a listed pseudogene. The CDR3 is 17 residues long. CDR3: CASSKAVSGTRTDTQYF. CDR3 nucleotides: TGTGCCAGCAGCAAAGCTGTGTCGGGGACTAGAACAGATACGCAGTATTTT.

This rearrangement joins TRBV12-3 or TRBV12-4 to TRBJ1-1; a possible D gene is TRBD1 (6 bases). With 4 bases removed from V and 12 bases from J, the gap between germline ends came to 15 bases. This CDR3 comprises 12 residues. The CDR3 reads CASSWVDSPPFF. In DNA, the CDR3 is TGTGCCAGCAGTTGGGTGGACAGCCCCCCTTTCTTT.

The chain combines TRBV19 with TRBJ1-5; TRBD1 is a possible D gene (5 bases). In germline, CDR1 is LNHDA, CDR2 SQIVND (reference sequence). The CDR3 is 14 amino acids. The V and J ends lost 6 bases and 2 bases respectively, with 11 bases between them. The CDR3: CASSGGDGNQPQHF. The DNA of the CDR3 is TGTGCCAGTAGCGGCGGGGACGGCAATCAGCCCCAGCATTTT. The full variable domain, with the rest looked up from reference TRBV19 and TRBJ1-5, is DGGITQSPKYLFRKEGQNVTLSCEQNLNHDAMYWYRQDPGQGLRLIYYSQIVNDFQKGDIAEGYSVSREKKESFPLTVTSAQKNPTAFYLCASSGGDGNQPQHFGDGTRLSIL.

This chain joins TRBV6-2 or TRBV6-3 and TRBJ2-6; D is possibly TRBD1 (5 bases). Trimming removed 0 bases at V and 0 bases at J, with 6 bases between. Germline V gives CDR1 MNHEY, CDR2 SVGEGT. The CDR3 is 16 amino acids. The CDR3 nucleotides are TGTGCCAGCAGTTACTCAGGACACTCTGGGGCCAACGTCCTGACTTTC. Translating gives CASSYSGHSGANVLTF.

V is TRBV6-5 and J is TRBJ1-3; a weak D match, TRBD1 (6 bases). Trimming shortened V by 2 bases and J by 4 bases, and 15 bases separated the two germline ends. The CDR3 is made up of 16 amino acids. The germline V gene has CDR1 MNHEY and CDR2 SVGAGI. The CDR3 sequence: CASSYEVGATGNTIYF. The CDR3 coding sequence is TGTGCCAGCAGTTACGAGGTGGGGGCGACGGGAAACACCATATATTTT.

J is TRBJ1-6 and V is TRBV18, with 7 bases fitting TRBD1. The length of the CDR3 is 16 residues. With V trimmed by 4 bases and J by 1 base, 4 bases remained unmatched. Germline assignment: CDR1 KGHSH and CDR2 LQKENI. The CDR3 DNA reads TGTGCCAGCTCACAGACAGGGTTATCCTATAATTCACCCCTCCACTTT. Translation gives CASSQTGLSYNSPLHF.